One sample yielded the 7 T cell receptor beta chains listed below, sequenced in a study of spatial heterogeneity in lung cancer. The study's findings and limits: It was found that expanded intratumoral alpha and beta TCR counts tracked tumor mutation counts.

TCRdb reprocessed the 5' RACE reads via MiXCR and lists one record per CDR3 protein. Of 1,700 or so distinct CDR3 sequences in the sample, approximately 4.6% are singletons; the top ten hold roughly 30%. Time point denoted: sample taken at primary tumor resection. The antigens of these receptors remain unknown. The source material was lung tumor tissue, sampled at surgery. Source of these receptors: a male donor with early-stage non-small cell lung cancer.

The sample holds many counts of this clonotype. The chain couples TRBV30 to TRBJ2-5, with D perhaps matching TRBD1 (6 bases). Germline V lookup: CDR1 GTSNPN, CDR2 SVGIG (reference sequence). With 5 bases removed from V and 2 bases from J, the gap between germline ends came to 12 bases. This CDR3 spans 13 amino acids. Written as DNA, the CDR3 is TGTGCCTGGGGGACACTATCTCAAGAGACCCAGTACTTC. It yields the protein CAWGTLSQETQYF.

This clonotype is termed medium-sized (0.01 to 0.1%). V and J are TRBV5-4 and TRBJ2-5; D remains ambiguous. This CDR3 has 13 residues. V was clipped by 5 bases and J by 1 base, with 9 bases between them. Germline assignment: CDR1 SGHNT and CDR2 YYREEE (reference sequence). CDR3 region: CASSWVGQETQYF. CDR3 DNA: TGTGCCAGCAGTTGGGTGGGCCAAGAGACCCAGTACTTC.

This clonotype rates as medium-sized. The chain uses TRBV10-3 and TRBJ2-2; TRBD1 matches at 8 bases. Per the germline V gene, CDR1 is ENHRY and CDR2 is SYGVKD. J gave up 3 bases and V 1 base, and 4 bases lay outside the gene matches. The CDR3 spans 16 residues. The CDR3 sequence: CAISEWTGSDTGELFF. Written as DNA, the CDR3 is TGTGCCATCAGTGAGTGGACAGGGAGTGACACCGGGGAGCTGTTTTTT.

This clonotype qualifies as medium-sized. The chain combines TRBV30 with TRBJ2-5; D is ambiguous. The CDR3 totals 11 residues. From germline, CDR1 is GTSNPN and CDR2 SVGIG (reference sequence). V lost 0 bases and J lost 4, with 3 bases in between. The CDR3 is CAWSVPETQYF. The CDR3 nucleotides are TGTGCCTGGAGTGTACCAGAGACCCAGTACTTC.

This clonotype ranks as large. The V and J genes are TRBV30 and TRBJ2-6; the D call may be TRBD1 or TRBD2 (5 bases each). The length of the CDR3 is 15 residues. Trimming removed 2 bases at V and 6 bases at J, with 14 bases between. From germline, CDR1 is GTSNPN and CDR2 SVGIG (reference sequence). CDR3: CAWSLSGALANVLTF. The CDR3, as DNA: TGTGCCTGGAGTTTATCCGGGGCTCTGGCCAACGTCCTGACTTTC.

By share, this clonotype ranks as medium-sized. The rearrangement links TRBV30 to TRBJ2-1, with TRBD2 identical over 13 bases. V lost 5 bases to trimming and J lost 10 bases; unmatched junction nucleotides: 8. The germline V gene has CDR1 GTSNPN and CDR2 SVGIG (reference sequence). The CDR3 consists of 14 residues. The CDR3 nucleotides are TGTGCCTGGGGACTAGCGGGGGCTACGGCGGAGCAGTTCTTC. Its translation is CAWGLAGATAEQFF.

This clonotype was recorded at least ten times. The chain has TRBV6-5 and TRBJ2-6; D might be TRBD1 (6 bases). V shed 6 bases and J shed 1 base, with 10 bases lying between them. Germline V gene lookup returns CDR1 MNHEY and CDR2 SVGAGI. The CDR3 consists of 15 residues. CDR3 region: CASRLGGSGANVLTF. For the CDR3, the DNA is TGTGCCAGCAGACTAGGGGGTTCTGGGGCCAACGTCCTGACTTTC.